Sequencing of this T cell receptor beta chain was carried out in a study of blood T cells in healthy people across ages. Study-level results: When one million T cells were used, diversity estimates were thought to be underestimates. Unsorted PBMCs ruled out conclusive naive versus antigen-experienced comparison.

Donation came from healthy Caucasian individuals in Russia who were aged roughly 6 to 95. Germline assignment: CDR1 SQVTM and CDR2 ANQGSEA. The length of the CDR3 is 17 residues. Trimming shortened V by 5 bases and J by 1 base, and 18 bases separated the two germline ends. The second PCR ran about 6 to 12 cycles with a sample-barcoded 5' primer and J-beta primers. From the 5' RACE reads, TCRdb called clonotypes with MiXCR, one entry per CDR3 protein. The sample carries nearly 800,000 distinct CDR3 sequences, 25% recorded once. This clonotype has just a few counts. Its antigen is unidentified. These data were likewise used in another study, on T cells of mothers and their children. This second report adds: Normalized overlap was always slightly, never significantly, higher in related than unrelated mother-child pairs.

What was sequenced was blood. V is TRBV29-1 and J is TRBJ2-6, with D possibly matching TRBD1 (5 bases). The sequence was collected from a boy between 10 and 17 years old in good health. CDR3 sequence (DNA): TGCAGCGTTCTAGAAGTGGGGCAGTCTTCTGGGGCCAACGTCCTGACTTTC. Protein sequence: CSVLEVGQSSGANVLTF.